The 5 T cell receptor beta chains given below trace back to one sample, sequenced in a study of shared clonotypes between healthy human individuals. Data came from immunoSEQ multiplex PCR; TCRdb stores just in-frame clones and leaves some out. Found here are 2 million to 2.5 million clones, around 90% of them singletons; the top ten hold 0.3% to 0.4%. The sample was naive CD4+ T cells from PBMCs. The subset denotes: CD45RA+ positively selected. These receptors were taken from a man younger than 35 in good health. Some clones in this sample may be carry-over from other donors' samples.

The chain carries TRBV18 and TRBJ2-3; no clear D gene. There are 16 residues in the CDR3. CDR1 and CDR2 (germline): KGHSH, LQKENI. V lost 6 bases and J 0 bases, leaving 16 bases between the germline ends. In DNA form, the CDR3 reads TGTGCCAGCTCTAGTCCCTACCGGCTGAGCACAGATACGCAGTATTTT. As protein: CASSSPYRLSTDTQYF.

The chain is built from TRBV28 and TRBJ1-2, with D perhaps matching TRBD1 (5 bases). Trimming shortened V by 4 bases and J by 4 bases, and 13 bases separated the two germline ends. CDR3 length equals 14 residues. Germline loops: CDR1 MDHEN, CDR2 SYDVKM. CDR3 DNA sequence: TGTGCCAGCAGTTCTTCAGGGATCGGCTATGGCTACACCTTC. Protein product: CASSSSGIGYGYTF.

The rearrangement uses TRBV28 and TRBJ2-5, with unresolved D. The germline V gene has CDR1 MDHEN and CDR2 SYDVKM. CDR3 length: 13 residues. V dropped 3 bases and J dropped 2 bases, with 7 bases sitting between them. The CDR3 reads CASSFTGQETQYF. Here the CDR3 DNA reads TGTGCCAGCAGTTTCACCGGTCAAGAGACCCAGTACTTC.

The chain links TRBV10-3 to TRBJ1-1; D is perhaps TRBD1 (5 bases). The germline V and J ends were trimmed by 6 bases and 5 bases, with 13 bases remaining between them. From germline, CDR1 is ENHRY and CDR2 SYGVKD. CDR3 size: 13 residues. In DNA, the CDR3 is TGTGCCATCAGGGTAAACTCAGGGACTGAAGCTTTCTTT. Residues: CAIRVNSGTEAFF.

This chain connects TRBV5-5 to TRBJ2-6, with D unclear. The V end was cut by 0 bases, the J end by 1 base, with 17 bases between. Germline-derived CDR1 and CDR2 are SGHKS and YYEKEE (reference sequence). The CDR3 sequence is 19 residues long. In DNA form, the CDR3 reads TGTGCCAGCAGCTTGGCTCTCAGGCCGGAATTTTCTGGGGCCAACGTCCTGACTTTC. Its protein is CASSLALRPEFSGANVLTF.